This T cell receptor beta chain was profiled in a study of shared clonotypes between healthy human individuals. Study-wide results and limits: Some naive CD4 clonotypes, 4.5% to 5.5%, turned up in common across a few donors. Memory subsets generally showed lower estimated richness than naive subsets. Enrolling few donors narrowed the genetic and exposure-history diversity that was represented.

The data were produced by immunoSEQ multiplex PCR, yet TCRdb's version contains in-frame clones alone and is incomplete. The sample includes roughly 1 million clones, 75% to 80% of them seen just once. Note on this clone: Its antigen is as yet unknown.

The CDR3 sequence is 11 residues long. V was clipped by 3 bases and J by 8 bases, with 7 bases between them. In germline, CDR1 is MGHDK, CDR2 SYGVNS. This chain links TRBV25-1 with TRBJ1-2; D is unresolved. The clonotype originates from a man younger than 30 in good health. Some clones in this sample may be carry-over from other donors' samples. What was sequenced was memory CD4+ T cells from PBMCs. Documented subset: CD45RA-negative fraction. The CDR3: CASSERSGYTF. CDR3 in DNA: TGTGCCAGCAGTGAGAGGTCGGGCTACACCTTC.